Listed below are T cell receptor beta chains from one sample, sequenced in a study of OX40 agonist ivuxolimab in advanced cancers. Sequencing was performed with immunoSEQ multiplex PCR; in TCRdb, only in-frame clones are kept and a portion is missing. Counted here are around 62,000 clones, about 84% occurring once; the ten biggest clones make up roughly 0.69%. This specimen was CD4+ or CD8+ T cells sorted from blood, taken in a trial of the OX40 agonist ivuxolimab. Receptors were obtained from an adult with an advanced solid tumor such as melanoma, head and neck, liver or kidney cancer. The CDR3 runs from the conserved cysteine through the conserved F or W. A D gene is named only where the DNA matches it firmly. A clone size is listed for some rows: how often the clone was seen (once, few, many), or a class if it is expanded.

J	size	V	D	CDR3	DNA
TRBJ1-5	-	TRBV2	-	CASSEEGARQPQHF	TGTGCCAGCAGTGAGGAGGGAGCGAGGCAGCCCCAGCATTTT
TRBJ2-7	once	TRBV2	-	CASRPTMGSYEQYF	TGTGCCAGCAGACCGACGATGGGATCCTACGAGCAGTACTTC
TRBJ2-3	-	TRBV18	-	CASSPQGSLTDTQYF	TGTGCCAGCTCACCGCAGGGGTCCCTCACAGATACGCAGTATTTT
TRBJ1-2	-	TRBV20-1	TRBD1	CSARDRWGYTF	TGCAGTGCGAGGGACAGGTGGGGCTACACCTTC
TRBJ1-2	-	TRBV7-2	-	CASSRRRDTYGYTF	TGTGCCAGCAGCCGTCGCCGGGACACCTATGGCTACACCTTC
TRBJ1-2	-	TRBV18	TRBD1	CASSPARGNYGYTF	TGTGCCAGCTCACCAGCCAGGGGGAACTATGGCTACACCTTC
TRBJ2-7	-	TRBV28	TRBD1	CATLPGQVGEQYF	TGTGCCACTTTACCGGGACAGGTGGGAGAGCAGTACTTC
TRBJ1-2	-	TRBV2	-	CASRISRWDYGYTF	TGTGCCAGCAGGATCTCCCGATGGGACTATGGCTACACCTTC
TRBJ1-2	few	TRBV19	-	CASSPLTGSGYTF	TGTGCCAGTAGTCCTCTGACTGGGTCTGGCTACACCTTC
TRBJ2-1	-	TRBV7-9	TRBD2	CASSLAGRGGHEQFF	TGTGCCAGCAGCTTAGCTGGGCGGGGGGGCCATGAGCAGTTCTTC
TRBJ2-2	-	TRBV4-3	-	CASSRQGTGNTGELFF	TGCGCCAGCAGCCGTCAAGGGACTGGGAACACCGGGGAGCTGTTTTTT
TRBJ1-1	once	TRBV19	-	CASSIKGMNTEAFF	TGTGCCAGTAGTATTAAAGGGATGAACACTGAAGCTTTCTTT
TRBJ1-1	-	TRBV7-6	TRBD1	CASMAHRGPGTEAFF	TGTGCCAGCATGGCCCACAGGGGGCCGGGCACTGAAGCTTTCTTT
TRBJ2-3	-	TRBV5-6	TRBD1	CASSSRRTGRPLTQYF	TGTGCCAGCAGCTCGCGACGGACAGGGAGGCCTCTAACGCAGTATTTT
TRBJ2-5	-	TRBV5-5	-	CASSFTADLETQYF	TGTGCCAGCAGCTTCACAGCGGATTTGGAGACCCAGTACTTC
TRBJ2-3	-	TRBV7-2	-	CASSPNRVLTDTQYF	TGTGCCAGCAGCCCAAACAGAGTCCTCACAGATACGCAGTATTTT
TRBJ2-7	-	TRBV11-2	TRBD1	CASSPDRVSYEQYF	TGTGCCAGCAGCCCCGACAGGGTCTCCTACGAGCAGTACTTC
TRBJ1-1	-	TRBV5-4	TRBD1	CASSPDRGRHTEAFF	TGTGCCAGCAGCCCGGACAGGGGGAGGCACACTGAAGCTTTCTTT
TRBJ2-1	-	TRBV5-1	TRBD2	CASSSRTSGRYNEQFF	TGCGCCAGCAGCTCTCGGACTAGCGGACGTTACAATGAGCAGTTCTTC
TRBJ2-7	few	TRBV6-6	TRBD1	CASSYPHRTGSGQYF	TGTGCCAGCAGTTATCCCCACCGGACAGGGTCGGGGCAGTACTTC
TRBJ2-5	-	TRBV6-1	-	CASSETGQETQYF	TGTGCCAGCAGTGAAACAGGGCAAGAGACCCAGTACTTC
TRBJ1-4	-	TRBV5-1	-	CASSLSPGGNEKLFF	TGCGCCAGCAGCTTGTCTCCAGGCGGTAATGAAAAACTGTTTTTT
TRBJ2-7	-	TRBV2	-	CASSVADWIYEQYF	TGTGCCAGCAGCGTCGCGGACTGGATTTACGAGCAGTACTTC
TRBJ1-5	-	TRBV6-6	-	CASSPGRTGSQPQHF	TGTGCCAGCAGTCCGGGCCGCACCGGGAGTCAGCCCCAGCATTTT
TRBJ1-1	once	TRBV7-9	-	CASITFSRTLQNTEAFF	TGTGCCAGCATCACTTTTAGCAGGACGCTACAGAACACTGAAGCTTTCTTT
TRBJ2-2	-	TRBV5-8	-	CASSLVSTGPNTGELFF	TGTGCCAGCAGCTTAGTTTCTACAGGGCCCAACACCGGGGAGCTGTTTTTT
TRBJ1-1	few	TRBV9	-	CASSPRRGSIEAFF	TGTGCCAGCAGCCCAAGGCGTGGGTCAATTGAAGCTTTCTTT
TRBJ2-7	-	TRBV5-8	-	CASSPGDGTSYEQYF	TGTGCCAGCAGCCCTGGGGACGGAACCTCCTACGAGCAGTACTTC
TRBJ2-7	-	TRBV2	-	CASNQEMSSYEQYF	TGTGCCAGCAACCAAGAAATGAGCTCCTACGAGCAGTACTTC
TRBJ2-1	-	TRBV18	-	CASSPRMESYNEQFF	TGTGCCAGCTCGCCTAGAATGGAGTCCTACAATGAGCAGTTCTTC
TRBJ2-3	-	TRBV10-1	TRBD2	CASSESMVAGTDTQYF	TGCGCCAGCAGTGAGTCGATGGTAGCGGGGACAGATACGCAGTATTTT
TRBJ2-2	-	TRBV11-1	-	CASSPLVGEDTGELFF	TGTGCCAGCAGCCCCCTGGTAGGGGAGGACACCGGGGAGCTGTTTTTT
TRBJ1-1	medium-sized	TRBV18	-	CASSPGWGEGEAFF	TGTGCCAGCTCACCCGGATGGGGGGAAGGTGAAGCTTTCTTT
TRBJ1-3	-	TRBV7-3	TRBD1	CASSPTPQGAAGNTIYF	TGTGCCAGCAGCCCCACTCCACAGGGGGCGGCAGGAAACACCATATATTTT
TRBJ2-3	few	TRBV4-2	-	CASSGRVGADTDTQYF	TGTGCCAGCAGCGGGCGGGTTGGGGCTGACACAGATACGCAGTATTTT
TRBJ2-7	-	TRBV14	TRBD1	CASSLRTGAGEQYF	TGTGCCAGCAGCCTTCGGACAGGGGCCGGCGAGCAGTACTTC
TRBJ2-7	-	TRBV5-4	-	CASSLGGAGYPYEQYF	TGTGCCAGCAGCTTGGGAGGGGCAGGGTACCCCTACGAGCAGTACTTC
TRBJ1-5	-	TRBV5-1	-	CASSQSGPQPQHF	TGCGCCAGCAGCCAATCAGGGCCTCAGCCCCAGCATTTT
TRBJ1-2	-	TRBV2	TRBD1	CASIEEQGAGGYTF	TGTGCCAGCATCGAGGAACAGGGGGCAGGGGGCTACACCTTC
TRBJ2-3	-	TRBV7-8	TRBD2	CASSSLAGSSTDTQYF	TGTGCCAGCAGCTCGCTAGCGGGGTCTAGCACAGATACGCAGTATTTT
TRBJ1-2	-	TRBV5-4	-	CASSLMLGTPRPYGYTF	TGTGCCAGCAGCCTCATGTTGGGGACCCCGCGCCCCTATGGCTACACCTTC
TRBJ2-1	-	TRBV27	-	CASTSAGQYNEQFF	TGTGCCAGCACTTCAGCGGGACAGTACAATGAGCAGTTCTTC
TRBJ2-3	once	TRBV29-1	TRBD1	CSVGQGDSADTQYF	TGCAGCGTCGGCCAGGGGGATAGCGCAGATACGCAGTATTTT
TRBJ2-5	-	TRBV11-3	-	CASSLGQTVGETQYF	TGTGCCAGCAGCTTAGGACAAACGGTGGGGGAGACCCAGTACTTC
TRBJ2-3	-	TRBV5-5	-	CASSLVGVSDTQYF	TGTGCCAGCAGCTTGGTCGGGGTATCAGATACGCAGTATTTT
TRBJ1-2	-	TRBV5-6	-	CASSLTGIGYTF	TGTGCCAGCAGCTTGACAGGGATAGGCTACACCTTC
TRBJ2-1	-	TRBV7-2	-	CASSEGGVSEQFF	TGTGCCAGCAGCGAAGGGGGGGTTAGTGAGCAGTTCTTC
TRBJ1-5	-	TRBV11-2	-	CASSLDPFGGPQHF	TGTGCCAGCAGCTTAGATCCCTTTGGCGGGCCCCAGCATTTT
TRBJ2-3	-	TRBV7-2	TRBD2	CASRLAGGGGPTDTQYF	TGTGCCAGCAGGCTTGCGGGAGGCGGGGGGCCCACAGATACGCAGTATTTT
TRBJ2-2	-	TRBV6-1	-	CASLAGSFTGELFF	TGTGCCAGCTTAGCAGGGTCCTTTACCGGGGAGCTGTTTTTT